This section outlines one TCR beta chain sequence together with its context. Its antigen is unidentified. The source of the sample is a study of a mutant IDH1 vaccine in newly diagnosed glioma. As for the study in general: Those enrolled had earlier been treated with radiotherapy, temozolomide, or both, mostly both.

Generated by immunoSEQ multiplex PCR, the TCRdb table keeps only in-frame clones and is missing some. This sample has roughly 43,000 clones; 65% to 80% occur once, and the top ten carry about 5%. As for time point: week 23, last vaccination. Each dose delivered 300 ug of mutant IDH1 20-mer peptide subcutaneously with imiquimod. This CDR3 comprises 15 residues. From germline, CDR1 is SGHKS and CDR2 YYEKEE (reference sequence). V gave up 3 bases and J gave up 0 bases, with 10 bases separating them. This TCR derives from a man aged 45-65 years with glioma. The material sequenced was PBMCs, taken from a glioma patient whose treatment included an IDH1 peptide vaccine. This chain joins TRBV5-5 and TRBJ1-5; D is uncertain. CDR3 DNA: TGTGCCAGCAGCTGGAGCAGTGATAGCAATCAGCCCCAGCATTTT. It encodes CASSWSSDSNQPQHF.